Detailed here is one TCR beta chain. This specimen belongs to a study of blood T cells in healthy people across ages. V lost 0 bases, J lost 7 bases, and 10 bases lay in between. The CDR3 loop spans 15 amino acids. Germline V CDR1 and CDR2: MNHEY, SVGAGI. Together with a sample-barcoded 5' primer, a J-beta primer mix was included in a second PCR lasting about 7 to 12 cycles. TCRdb recomputed calls from the 5' RACE reads with MiXCR, one row per CDR3 protein. The repertoire holds hundreds of thousands of distinct CDR3 sequences, with approximately 24% as singletons. This sample also appeared in a second study, on T cells of mothers and their children. That publication notes: Biologically related mothers and children overlapped slightly more than unrelated pairs, a non-significant difference. Sequencing revealed no T cell clones that were persistent and microchimeric.

The TCR was taken from a boy between 5 and 17 years old in good health. Sequencing was carried out using blood. The V gene is TRBV6-5, the J gene TRBJ1-6; TRBD1 is a possible D gene (5 bases). CDR3 sequence (DNA): TGTGCCAGCAGTTACTCGAACAGGCTCAATTCACCCCTCCACTTT. Amino acid sequence: CASSYSNRLNSPLHF.